One and the same sample provided the 30 T cell receptor beta chains below, sequenced in a study of cytomegalovirus exposure and HLA in healthy donors. Primers: 60 Vbeta forward and 13 Jbeta reverse. TCRdb's copy holds only in-frame clones and misses some; the assay was immunoSEQ multiplex PCR. The profile shows about 200,000 clones, approximately 81% of them singletons. Sequencing was done on a sample of PBMCs. These receptors were taken from a man aged 25 to 45 in good health and CMV-seronegative.

This clone has a handful of counts. The chain combines TRBV7-2 with TRBJ1-3; D ambiguous. Germline-derived CDR1 and CDR2 are SGHTA and FQGNSA. This CDR3 region has 15 residues. Trimming shortened V by 0 bases and J by 2 bases, and 8 bases separated the two germline ends. The CDR3 here is CASSLATVPGNTIYF. For the CDR3, the DNA is TGTGCCAGCAGCTTAGCAACAGTACCTGGAAACACCATATATTTT.

Details on this clone: Other DNA sequences in the same sample also yield this CDR3. The chain is built from TRBV6-1 and TRBJ1-1, with 7 bases lining up with TRBD1. Germline-derived CDR1 and CDR2 are MNHNS and SASEGT. With 5 bases clipped from V and 4 bases from J, the junction kept 10 bases outside the gene matches. This CDR3 region has 15 residues. CDR3 sequence: CASSSRQGEITEAFF. The CDR3 nucleotides read TGTGCCAGCAGTTCACGACAGGGTGAGATCACTGAAGCTTTCTTT.

The J gene is TRBJ2-7, the V gene TRBV6-5; 9 nucleotides align to TRBD1. The CDR3 contains 14 residues. V gave up 8 bases and J gave up 2 bases; unmatched junction bases: 7. Germline V gene sequence: CDR1 MNHEY, CDR2 SVGAGI. The DNA for the CDR3 is TGTGCCAGCGGTGGGACAGGGTTCGCCTACGAGCAGTACTTC. The encoded protein is CASGGTGFAYEQYF.

The J gene is TRBJ2-5, the V gene TRBV5-1; the D is unclear. Germline V gives CDR1 SGHRS, CDR2 YFSETQ. Trimming took 6 bases from V and 3 from J, leaving 6 bases between them. This CDR3 spans 11 amino acids. The DNA of the CDR3 is TGCGCCAGCACCGACAAAGAGACCCAGTACTTC. Translating gives CASTDKETQYF. The variable domain in full, completed from reference TRBV5-1 and TRBJ2-5, reads KAGVTQTPRYLIKTRGQQVTLSCSPISGHRSVSWYQQTPGQGLQFLFEYFSETQRNKGNFPGRFSGRQFSNSRSEMNVSTLELGDSALYLCASTDKETQYFGPGTRLLVL.

This clone was seen just once. The rearrangement links TRBV6-6 to TRBJ2-7; TRBD1 matches at 7 bases. CDR3 length: 16 amino acids. The ends lost 0 bases at V and 4 bases at J; junction bases unmatched: 9. In germline, CDR1 is MNHNY, CDR2 SVGAGI (reference sequence). The CDR3 DNA is TGTGCCAGCAGTTACTCGGCTCGGCAGGGGGTTTACGAGCAGTACTTC. Its protein product is CASSYSARQGVYEQYF.

This clone was counted a single time. This sequence joins TRBV7-8 and TRBJ1-4, with TRBD1 matching over 9 bases. Unmatched junction bases numbered 0, after V lost 2 bases and J lost 2 bases. CDR1 SGHVS and CDR2 FQNEAQ come from the germline V gene. This CDR3 spans 15 amino acids. The CDR3 here is CASSLTGGTNEKLFF. DNA for the CDR3: TGTGCCAGCAGCTTAACAGGGGGCACTAATGAAAAACTGTTTTTT.

The chain uses TRBV9 and TRBJ2-2; tentatively, D is TRBD1 (6 bases). The germline V gene has CDR1 SGDLS and CDR2 YYNGEE. The CDR3 is 14 amino acids. The V gene lost 3 bases and the J gene lost 2 bases, with 8 bases spanning the gap. The CDR3 is CASSAQGNTGELFF. Written as DNA, the CDR3 is TGTGCCAGCAGCGCACAGGGAAACACCGGGGAGCTGTTTTTT.

CDR3 bases: TGTGCCAGCAGCTCCCTAGGACTAGCGGGGGTCGCCTACGAGCAGTACTTC. It yields the protein CASSSLGLAGVAYEQYF. The chain links TRBV11-2 to TRBJ2-7; 13 bases fit TRBD2. With 4 bases clipped from V and 2 bases from J, the junction kept 8 bases outside the gene matches. The CDR3 is 17 amino acids. Germline CDR1 SGHAT, CDR2 FQNNGV.

The V call is TRBV6-5, the J call TRBJ2-7, with TRBD2 as a possible D gene (6 bases). Trimming left V 4 bases short and J 5 bases short, with 15 bases between. CDR1 and CDR2 (germline): MNHEY, SVGAGI. The CDR3 has 14 residues. For the CDR3, the DNA is TGTGCCAGCAGTTTGGCGGGACCCCCGGACGAGCAGTACTTC. Translation: CASSLAGPPDEQYF.

The sample holds a few counts of this clone. The chain is built from TRBV5-5 and TRBJ1-2; no clear D gene. Trimming took off 0 bases at V and 4 bases at J, with 10 bases between the two ends. Germline V gives CDR1 SGHKS, CDR2 YYEKEE (reference sequence). The CDR3 is made up of 14 amino acids. CDR3 DNA: TGTGCCAGCAGCTTGGGGGCCAGACCCTATGGCTACACCTTC. Its protein product is CASSLGARPYGYTF.

This sequence joins TRBV6-1 and TRBJ2-7; D gene ambiguous. CDR1 is MNHNS, CDR2 SASEGT, per germline. CDR3 length: 10 amino acids. V lost 8 bases and J lost 4, with 6 bases in between. The CDR3 sequence is CASYSYEQYF. CDR3 in DNA: TGTGCCAGCTATTCTTACGAGCAGTACTTC.

The V gene is TRBV5-6, the J gene TRBJ2-3, with 9 bases identical to TRBD2. CDR3 size: 14 residues. Unmatched junction bases numbered 3, after V lost 5 bases and J lost 2 bases. The germline V gene has CDR1 SGHDT and CDR2 YYEEEE. CDR3 nucleotide sequence: TGTGCCAGCAGTCGCGGGGGGGCCACAGATACGCAGTATTTT. Translating it yields CASSRGGATDTQYF.

This clone was picked up a small number of times. The rearrangement links TRBV4-3 to TRBJ2-3; maybe TRBD2 (5 bases). The CDR3 spans 16 residues. V lost 0 bases to trimming and J lost 2 bases, with 12 bases between them. The germline gives CDR1 LGHNA, CDR2 YSLEER. CDR3 sequence reads: CASSQETGFDTDTQYF. CDR3 in DNA: TGCGCCAGCAGCCAAGAGACGGGGTTCGACACAGATACGCAGTATTTT.

The rearrangement joins TRBV25-1 to TRBJ2-3, with 7 bases lining up with TRBD2. Germline V gene lookup returns CDR1 MGHDK and CDR2 SYGVNS. The CDR3 is 14 residues long. Trimming removed 5 bases from V and 4 bases from J; junction bases left unmatched: 6. Written as DNA, the CDR3 is TGTGCCAGCAGTTGGCGGGGGTCGCCAGATACGCAGTATTTT. Protein sequence: CASSWRGSPDTQYF.

This chain uses TRBV28 with TRBJ2-1; TRBD1 matches 7 bases. Germline assignment: CDR1 MDHEN and CDR2 SYDVKM. The V gene end was trimmed by 6 bases and the J gene end by 5 bases; junction bases not matched to a gene: 13. This CDR3 is built from 16 residues. The CDR3 here is CASRPQTGSTDNEQFF. CDR3 DNA sequence: TGTGCCAGCAGGCCCCAGACAGGGTCCACAGACAATGAGCAGTTCTTC.

This clone came up a few times. The rearrangement uses TRBV5-1 and TRBJ2-3, with 11 bases identical to TRBD1. Unmatched junction bases numbered 6, after V lost 0 bases and J lost 0 bases. The CDR3 loop spans 18 amino acids. Germline CDR1 reads SGHRS; CDR2 reads YFSETQ. The CDR3 coding sequence is TGCGCCAGCAGCTTGGCCGGGACAGGGGGTCCTAGCACAGATACGCAGTATTTT. The encoded protein is CASSLAGTGGPSTDTQYF.

This clone has a handful of counts. This sequence joins TRBV19 and TRBJ2-1, with a possible D match to TRBD1 (5 bases). The V gene's germline CDR1 is LNHDA and CDR2 SQIVND (reference sequence). The CDR3 totals 14 residues. V was shortened by 7 bases and J by 10 bases, with 20 bases between the two germline ends. The CDR3 sequence: CASKTGPGIMEQFF. The CDR3, as DNA: TGTGCCAGTAAGACCGGTCCAGGGATAATGGAGCAGTTCTTC.

The chain has TRBV19 and TRBJ2-1; 8 bases agree with TRBD1. The CDR3 totals 14 residues. Losses at the gene ends were 6 bases for V and 7 bases for J; bases not matched to a gene: 8. Germline CDR1 and CDR2: LNHDA and SQIVND (reference sequence). CDR3 amino acids: CASRLTGVENEQFF. In DNA, the CDR3 is TGTGCCAGTAGACTGACAGGGGTAGAAAATGAGCAGTTCTTC.

This clone appeared a single time. J is TRBJ1-2 and V is TRBV10-3, with D perhaps TRBD1 (6 bases). The CDR3 sequence is 20 residues long. Germline V gene lookup returns CDR1 ENHRY and CDR2 SYGVKD. The V and J ends lost 4 bases and 6 bases respectively, with 33 bases between them. This chain's CDR3 is CAISGRDPRGDPQGKNGYTF. Here the CDR3 DNA reads TGTGCCATCAGTGGTCGTGACCCGAGAGGGGACCCGCAGGGGAAGAATGGCTACACCTTC.

The chain uses TRBV27 and TRBJ2-7; D remains unclear. This CDR3 comprises 14 residues. Trimming removed 3 bases from V and 0 bases from J, with 9 bases in between. Germline CDR1 reads MNHEY; CDR2 reads SMNVEV (reference sequence). The CDR3 sequence is CASSFSSSSYEQYF. The CDR3 region has the DNA TGTGCCAGCAGTTTTTCCTCCTCCTCCTACGAGCAGTACTTC.

The CDR3 reads CAIRTGTEAFF. The CDR3 region has the DNA TGTGCCATCAGGACAGGGACTGAAGCTTTCTTT. V gene TRBV28 combines with J gene TRBJ1-1; 8 bases agree with TRBD1. The V gene end was trimmed by 10 bases and the J gene end by 5 bases; junction bases not matched to a gene: 3. The CDR3 extends over 11 amino acids. Germline lookup yields CDR1 MDHEN and CDR2 SYDVKM.

The chain combines TRBV6-5 with TRBJ2-7; D is unresolved. The CDR3 consists of 13 residues. CDR1 and CDR2 from the germline V gene are MNHEY and SVGAGI. V gave up 5 bases and J gave up 6 bases, with 14 bases separating them. The CDR3, as DNA: TGTGCCAGCAGTGAAATGTGGCAGTTCGAGCAGTACTTC. Amino acids: CASSEMWQFEQYF.

The V and J genes are TRBV18 and TRBJ1-2; D gene ambiguous. V lost 2 bases, J lost 5 bases, and 9 bases lay in between. The CDR3 is made up of 13 amino acids. Germline-derived CDR1 and CDR2 are KGHSH and LQKENI. In DNA, the CDR3 is TGTGCCAGCTCACCAGAGACAACTTATGGCTACACCTTC. Translating it yields CASSPETTYGYTF.

The V call is TRBV6-1, the J call TRBJ2-7, with TRBD1 as a possible D gene (6 bases). In germline, CDR1 is MNHNS, CDR2 SASEGT. V was cut by 2 bases and J by 2 bases, with 10 bases left in between. The length of the CDR3 is 14 residues. The CDR3 sequence: CASSEQGIAYEQYF. The CDR3 nucleotides are TGTGCCAGCAGTGAACAGGGGATTGCCTACGAGCAGTACTTC.

This clone was counted only a few times. The CDR3 region is CASSLAGALNSPLHF. In nucleotides, the CDR3 is TGTGCCAGCAGCTTGGCAGGGGCGCTTAATTCACCCCTCCACTTT. This chain links TRBV5-4 with TRBJ1-6, with D possibly being TRBD1 (6 bases). Per the germline V gene, CDR1 is SGHNT and CDR2 is YYREEE (reference sequence). Trimming pared 0 bases from V and 6 bases from J, leaving 10 bases between. The length of the CDR3 is 15 residues.

This rearrangement joins TRBV19 to TRBJ2-3; D call uncertain. Germline-derived CDR1 and CDR2 are LNHDA and SQIVND (reference sequence). The CDR3 length is 11 residues. Trimming removed 7 bases at V and 0 bases at J, with 2 bases between. The CDR3 sequence: CASTSTDTQYF. Written as DNA, the CDR3 is TGTGCCAGTACAAGCACAGATACGCAGTATTTT.

Comment on this clone: This sample includes further DNA sequences coding for the same CDR3. The gene calls are TRBV7-9 and TRBJ2-7, with D maybe TRBD1 (7 bases). The length of the CDR3 is 12 residues. V was pared by 5 bases and J by 5 bases, with 10 bases between. Germline V gives CDR1 SEHNR, CDR2 FQNEAQ (reference sequence). The CDR3 region is CASSPGGHEQYF. For the CDR3, the DNA is TGTGCCAGCAGCCCAGGGGGGCACGAGCAGTACTTC.

In nucleotides, the CDR3 is TGTGCCAGCAGTTTCACTAGCGGGGCCTACACCGGGGAGCTGTTTTTT. Translated: CASSFTSGAYTGELFF. The rearrangement joins TRBV28 to TRBJ2-2; 10 bases fit TRBD2. The CDR3 spans 16 residues. V gave up 3 bases and J gave up 3 bases; unmatched junction bases: 4. Germline V gives CDR1 MDHEN, CDR2 SYDVKM.

This chain links TRBV6-1 with TRBJ1-2, with D perhaps TRBD1 (5 bases). Germline V gives CDR1 MNHNS, CDR2 SASEGT. The germline V and J ends were trimmed by 6 bases and 7 bases, with 15 bases remaining between them. CDR3 length equals 13 residues. CDR3 sequence: CASRTDYDSGYTF. The CDR3 coding sequence is TGTGCCAGCAGGACAGATTATGACTCTGGCTACACCTTC.

This sequence joins TRBV6-1 and TRBJ1-1, with 8 bases lining up with TRBD1. In germline, CDR1 is MNHNS, CDR2 SASEGT. Trimming removed 6 bases from V and 5 bases from J; junction bases left unmatched: 5. The CDR3 consists of 13 residues. The CDR3 loop is CASRPTGGTEAFF. The CDR3 DNA reads as TGTGCCAGCAGACCCACAGGGGGGACTGAAGCTTTCTTT.